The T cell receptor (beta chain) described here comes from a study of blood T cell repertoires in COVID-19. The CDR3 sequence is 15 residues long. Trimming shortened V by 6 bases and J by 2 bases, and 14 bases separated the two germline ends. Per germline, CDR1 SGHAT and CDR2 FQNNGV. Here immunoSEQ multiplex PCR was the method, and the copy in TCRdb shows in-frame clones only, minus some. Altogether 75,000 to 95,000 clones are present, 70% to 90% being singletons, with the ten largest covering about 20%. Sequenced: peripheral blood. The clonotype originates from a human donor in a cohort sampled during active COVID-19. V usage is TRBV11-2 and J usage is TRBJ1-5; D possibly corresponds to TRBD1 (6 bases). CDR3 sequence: CASSLTGQGNQPQHF. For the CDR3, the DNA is TGTGCCAGCAGTCTTACAGGGCAGGGCAATCAGCCCCAGCATTTT.